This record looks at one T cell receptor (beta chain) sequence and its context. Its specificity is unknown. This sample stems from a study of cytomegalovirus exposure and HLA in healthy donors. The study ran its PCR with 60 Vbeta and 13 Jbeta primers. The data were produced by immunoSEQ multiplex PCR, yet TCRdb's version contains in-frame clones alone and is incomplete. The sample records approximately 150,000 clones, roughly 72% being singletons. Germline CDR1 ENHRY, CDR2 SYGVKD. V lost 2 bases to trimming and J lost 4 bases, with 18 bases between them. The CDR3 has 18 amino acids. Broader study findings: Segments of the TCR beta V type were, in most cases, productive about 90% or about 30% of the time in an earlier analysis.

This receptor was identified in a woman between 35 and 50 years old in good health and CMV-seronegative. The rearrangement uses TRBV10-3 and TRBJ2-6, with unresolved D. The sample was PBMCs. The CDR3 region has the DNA TGTGCCATCAGTGAGACGAACTTTGGAGACTCGGGGGCCAACGTCCTGACTTTC. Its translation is CAISETNFGDSGANVLTF.